This T cell receptor (beta chain) was sequenced in a study of cytomegalovirus exposure and HLA in healthy donors. Study summary: The roughly 110 validation repertoires used the same platform as the approximately 700 first-cohort repertoires (as reported by a later analysis).

V dropped 9 bases and J dropped 4 bases, with 13 bases sitting between them. This CDR3 has 13 residues. Germline V CDR1 and CDR2: MNHNS, SASEGT. Produced via immunoSEQ multiplex PCR; TCRdb's table is partial and in-frame only. The top ten hold 3.9% of the sample, which has about 98,000 clones, roughly 87% seen once. The rearrangement joins TRBV6-1 to TRBJ1-5; tentatively, D is TRBD1 (5 bases). This receptor was identified in a woman in her twenties or thirties in good health and CMV-seronegative. The specimen was PBMCs. The CDR3 nucleotides read TGTGCCAGTGGGACTGGCATTAATCAGCCCCAGCATTTT. Protein: CASGTGINQPQHF.